This T cell receptor (beta chain) was sequenced for a study of T-cell reconstitution after alpha-beta-depleted transplantation in children. On this clonotype: No antigen is known for it.

V shed 3 bases, J shed 4 bases, and the junction held 14 bases outside the gene matches. Germline V lookup: CDR1 MNHEY, CDR2 SMNVEV (reference sequence). CDR3 length: 17 residues. The TCRbeta library incorporated unique molecular identifiers. From the PCR reads, TCRdb called clonotypes with MiXCR, one entry per CDR3 protein. The sample yields approximately 1,000,000 distinct CDR3 sequences, roughly 29% seen once. Regarding the study as a whole: Hyperexpanded clones declined; after one year, newly produced T cells mostly supplied diversity.

The sample consisted of PBMCs, mostly from graft donor cells, taken 360 days after TCRalphabeta/CD19-depleted stem cell transplant. This clonotype was obtained from a boy in the first two years of life who had a stem cell transplant for SCID, so the T cells may come from the graft donor. The J gene is TRBJ1-1, the V gene TRBV27, with 7 bases fitting TRBD1. This chain's CDR3 is CASSFLDRAKGFTEAFF. As DNA, the CDR3 is TGTGCCAGCAGTTTCCTCGACAGGGCCAAGGGATTCACTGAAGCTTTCTTT.